Listed here are 5 T cell receptor beta chains from one sample, sequenced in a study of blood T cell repertoires in COVID-19. The protocol was immunoSEQ multiplex PCR, while the TCRdb copy is restricted to in-frame clones and leaves out a portion. The repertoire consists of hundreds of thousands of clones, with around 90% occurring once and the leading ten covering 0.8% to 1%. Specimen: PBMCs or T cells enriched from blood (not recorded which). These receptors were obtained from a woman in her 30s who had recovered from COVID-19.

This clone was recorded a few times. This chain connects TRBV27 to TRBJ1-2; TRBD1 is a possible D gene (6 bases). With 5 bases removed from V and 5 bases from J, the gap between germline ends came to 15 bases. The germline V gene has CDR1 MNHEY and CDR2 SMNVEV (reference sequence). The CDR3 runs 14 residues. The CDR3 sequence: CASSPRGGGYGYTF. CDR3 bases: TGTGCCAGCAGTCCCCGGGGGGGCGGATATGGCTACACCTTC.

V usage is TRBV7-2 and J usage is TRBJ2-2; a possible D gene is TRBD2 (6 bases). Per germline, CDR1 SGHTA and CDR2 FQGNSA. V was clipped by 10 bases and J by 2 bases, with 14 bases between them. The CDR3 is 14 residues long. DNA for the CDR3: TGTGCCACCGACCGGGGGTCTAACACCGGGGAGCTGTTTTTT. Amino acid sequence: CATDRGSNTGELFF.

The V gene is TRBV30, the J gene TRBJ1-1, with TRBD1 as a possible D gene (5 bases). Germline V gene data show CDR1 as GTSNPN and CDR2 as SVGIG (reference sequence). The CDR3 consists of 14 residues. Trimming took 5 bases from V and 3 from J, leaving 16 bases between them. The CDR3 loop is CAWHQAGTYTEAFF. The CDR3 DNA is TGTGCCTGGCATCAGGCAGGGACTTACACTGAAGCTTTCTTT.

The genes are TRBV5-6 and TRBJ2-7; no definite D call. The V end was cut by 0 bases, the J end by 0 bases, with 4 bases between. CDR3 length equals 13 residues. Germline values: CDR1 SGHDT, CDR2 YYEEEE. The CDR3 region is CASSLGSSYEQYF. As DNA, the CDR3 is TGTGCCAGCAGCTTGGGTAGCTCCTACGAGCAGTACTTC.

The CDR3 sequence: CASSAGQGTSEQFF. The CDR3 coding sequence is TGTGCCAGCAGCGCGGGACAGGGAACCAGTGAGCAGTTCTTC. V is TRBV5-6 and J is TRBJ2-1; 9 nucleotides align to TRBD1. The CDR3 contains 14 residues. V was clipped by 4 bases and J by 9 bases; unmatched bases: 8. Germline V lookup: CDR1 SGHDT, CDR2 YYEEEE.